A selection of T cell receptor beta chains follows, all from one sample in a study of T-cell memory formation after mild COVID-19. MiXCR, run by TCRdb on the 5' RACE reads, gives a single entry per CDR3 protein. Here the sample spans approximately 240,000 distinct CDR3 sequences, about 17% being singletons. Sequencing input: PBMCs or a T cell subset sorted from them (not recorded which). The source of these receptors is a man aged 18 to 29 who had mild COVID-19 (a few samples of this study predate the infection). Cell type and time point are not known. Both conserved end residues are part of each CDR3.

TRBV9,TRBJ1-6,15,CASSVSGRTFSPLHF
TRBV5-6,TRBJ1-2,12,CASSYRGRGYTF
TRBV5-1,TRBJ2-1,15,CASSSGLAGGNEQFF
TRBV12-3/TRBV12-4,TRBJ1-1,12,CASSPRADGAFF
TRBV6-5,TRBJ2-3,15,CASSYPREGTDTQYF
TRBV3-1,TRBJ2-3,14,CASSQGYGTDTQYF
TRBV28,TRBJ2-3,14,CATCSGGAPDTQYF
TRBV7-2,TRBJ1-1,15,CASSPRLTENTEAFF
TRBV3-1,TRBJ2-1,13,CASRDSSDNEQFF
TRBV7-2,TRBJ2-7,16,CASSLRTGSSLYEQYF
TRBV20-1,TRBJ2-3,16,CSALPVLAGGTDTQYF
TRBV7-2,TRBJ2-7,12,CASSPRTGSVDF
TRBV7-9,TRBJ1-3,14,CASSPVRSGNTIYF
TRBV7-9,TRBJ2-3,14,CASSGVASTDTQYF
TRBV5-1,TRBJ2-1,13,CASSSGPMNEQFF
TRBV5-1,TRBJ1-4,14,CASSTGQVNEKLFF
TRBV4-3,TRBJ1-1,15,CASSPQVGNTAEAFF
TRBV4-3,TRBJ2-3,16,CASSQKGLARTDTQYF
TRBV7-2,TRBJ1-2,14,CASSLGGRFYGYTF
TRBV9,TRBJ2-5,11,CASSVAETQYF
TRBV2,TRBJ2-3,14,CASSEGSRSDTQYF
TRBV7-3,TRBJ2-3,14,CASRKGASTDTQYF
TRBV20-1,TRBJ1-5,16,CSARSGTGYSNQPQHF
TRBV20-1,TRBJ2-5,9,CSAGIEGYF
TRBV5-1,TRBJ2-1,16,CASSLGAGGAHNEQFF
TRBV6-2/TRBV6-3,TRBJ1-1,12,CASSYSRTSAFF
TRBV3-1,TRBJ1-1,13,CASSQSLGTEAFF
TRBV7-9,TRBJ1-1,14,CASSPRTGHTEAFF
TRBV29-1,TRBJ2-2,14,CSVEEELNTGELFF
TRBV18,TRBJ2-7,14,CASSPSQGGYEQYF
TRBV5-1,TRBJ1-1,16,CASSHRGQGWDTEAFF
TRBV5-6,TRBJ1-1,12,CASSLRFTEAFF
TRBV5-1,TRBJ1-5,15,CASSLESGTNQPQHF
TRBV7-2,TRBJ1-3,14,CASSAQSSGNTIYF
TRBV4-2,TRBJ2-3,15,CASSLGGASTDTQYF
TRBV12-3/TRBV12-4,TRBJ2-5,11,CASGEGETQYF
TRBV19,TRBJ2-4,15,CASSRGGGAKNIQYF
TRBV5-1,TRBJ2-3,14,CASSPPRGTDTQYF
TRBV27,TRBJ2-3,15,CASSALAGGPGTQYF
TRBV4-3,TRBJ2-1,17,CASSQAPHGGSYNEQFF
TRBV29-1,TRBJ1-2,14,CSVESSPGRYGYTF
TRBV7-2,TRBJ1-1,14,CASTLQGLNTEAFF
TRBV7-9,TRBJ2-2,15,CASSSGQGHTGELFF
TRBV7-2,TRBJ2-3,15,CASSLGDRGPNTQYF
TRBV4-3,TRBJ1-2,15,CASSPLHGGRDGYTF
TRBV2,TRBJ1-2,10,CAKGWDGYTF
TRBV18,TRBJ2-2,15,CASSPPQGGTGELFF